These 17 T cell receptor beta chains came from one sample sequenced in a study of a mutant IDH1 vaccine in newly diagnosed glioma. The antigens these receptors bind are not known. Regarding time point: week 35, safety follow-up. One vaccine dose held 300 ug of mutant IDH1 20-mer peptide and came with topical imiquimod. Clones were sequenced by immunoSEQ multiplex PCR, and TCRdb holds only the in-frame ones, with some missing. The table has around 69,000 clones, approximately 86% seen once. The sample in question was PBMCs, obtained from a glioma patient whose treatment included an IDH1 peptide vaccine. These receptors came from a man under 40 with glioma.

This clone was seen a handful of times. The gene calls are TRBV7-3 and TRBJ2-1; D may be TRBD1 (6 bases). The CDR3 length is 13 residues. Germline CDR1 reads SGHTA; CDR2 reads FQGTGA. Deletions cut 6 bases from V and 5 bases from J, with 11 bases between. The CDR3 here is CASRSGVNNEQFF. The CDR3 nucleotides read TGTGCCAGCAGGTCAGGGGTGAACAATGAGCAGTTCTTC.

The chain has TRBV27 and TRBJ2-1; 7 bases align to TRBD2. The trim removed 5 bases at V and 4 bases at J, leaving 17 bases unmatched. Germline CDR1 reads MNHEY; CDR2 reads SMNVEV (reference sequence). The CDR3 is made up of 18 amino acids. In nucleotides, the CDR3 is TGTGCCAGCAGTCCCCCCTCGGTTGGGGACTACCATTACAATGAGCAGTTCTTC. Translation: CASSPPSVGDYHYNEQFF.

The chain is built from TRBV7-9 and TRBJ1-5; 7 bases fit TRBD1. The CDR3 extends over 13 amino acids. J lost 7 bases, V lost 8 bases, and 8 bases had no gene match. CDR1 and CDR2 from the germline V gene are SEHNR and FQNEAQ (reference sequence). The CDR3 sequence is CASVNDRDQPQHF. The CDR3 DNA is TGTGCCAGCGTTAACGACAGGGACCAGCCCCAGCATTTT. The whole variable domain, filled in from reference TRBV7-9 and TRBJ1-5, reads DTGVSQNPRHKITKRGQNVTFRCDPISEHNRLYWYRQTLGQGPEFLTYFQNEAQLEKSRLLSDRFSAERPKGSFSTLEIQRTEQGDSAMYLCASVNDRDQPQHFGDGTRLSIL.

This clone has just a few counts. The CDR3 here is CASARGVEGYEQYF. The CDR3, as DNA: TGCGCCAGCGCCCGAGGGGTGGAAGGATACGAGCAGTACTTC. The chain has TRBV5-1 and TRBJ2-7; TRBD1 or TRBD2 may be the D gene (5 bases each). The CDR3 consists of 14 residues. Germline V gene sequence: CDR1 SGHRS, CDR2 YFSETQ. V was pared by 7 bases and J by 4 bases, with 18 bases between.

This chain links TRBV4-1 with TRBJ2-7; D gene uncertain. Germline values: CDR1 MGHRA, CDR2 YSYEKL. V shed 0 bases and J shed 4 bases, with 13 bases lying between them. This CDR3 comprises 15 residues. The CDR3 region is CASSQDLNGNYEQYF. The DNA of the CDR3 is TGCGCCAGCAGCCAAGATCTGAACGGAAATTACGAGCAGTACTTC.

This chain uses TRBV9 with TRBJ1-1; no clear D gene. The length of the CDR3 is 12 residues. Trimming took off 1 base at V and 1 base at J, with 2 bases between the two ends. Germline V gene lookup returns CDR1 SGDLS and CDR2 YYNGEE. DNA of the CDR3: TGTGCCAGCAGCGTACAGAACACTGAAGCTTTCTTT. Protein: CASSVQNTEAFF.

This clone was seen once. The rearrangement uses TRBV7-3 and TRBJ2-7, with D uncertain. CDR3 length equals 14 residues. V lost 3 bases and J 5 bases, leaving 14 bases between the germline ends. Germline V CDR1 and CDR2: SGHTA, FQGTGA. CDR3 sequence: CASSFGGASDEQYF. The CDR3 DNA is TGTGCCAGCAGCTTCGGCGGCGCCTCGGACGAGCAGTACTTC.

V usage is TRBV13 and J usage is TRBJ2-3; 10 positions agree with TRBD1. The ends lost 5 bases at V and 2 bases at J; junction bases unmatched: 10. CDR1 is PRHDT and CDR2 is FYEKMQ in the germline V gene (reference sequence). The CDR3 consists of 17 residues. The CDR3 protein is CASSPSPGTGVTDTQYF. Here the CDR3 DNA reads TGTGCCAGCAGCCCAAGTCCCGGGACAGGGGTCACAGATACGCAGTATTTT.

The CDR3 here is CASSIGSGETQYF. CDR3 nucleotide sequence: TGTGCCAGTAGTATAGGGTCAGGAGAGACCCAGTACTTC. V is TRBV19 and J is TRBJ2-5; D remains ambiguous. This CDR3 spans 13 amino acids. Trimming removed 1 base at V and 4 bases at J, with 7 bases between. CDR1 and CDR2 from the germline V gene are LNHDA and SQIVND (reference sequence).

CDR3 DNA: TGTGCCAGCAGTGAAGCATACATTCTTAGCACGGCTTTCTTT. Translated, it gives CASSEAYILSTAFF. This chain joins TRBV6-1 and TRBJ1-1, with no clear D. Between the trimmed V and J ends, which lost 0 bases and 11 bases, there was a span of 16 bases. The CDR3 has 14 amino acids. CDR1 is MNHNS and CDR2 is SASEGT in the germline V gene.

V and J are TRBV15 and TRBJ2-3; possibly TRBD2 for D (6 bases). V lost 1 base, J lost 4 bases, and 12 bases lay in between. The CDR3 loop spans 15 amino acids. From germline, CDR1 is LNHNV and CDR2 YYDKDF (reference sequence). The CDR3 DNA is TGTGCCACCAGCAGAGGGCGGGGACGGGCAGATACGCAGTATTTT. It specifies CATSRGRGRADTQYF.

The V and J genes are TRBV30 and TRBJ1-2; D remains ambiguous. From germline, CDR1 is GTSNPN and CDR2 SVGIG (reference sequence). V gave up 3 bases and J gave up 1 base, with 21 bases separating them. The CDR3 spans 17 residues. The CDR3 sequence is CAWRGSYYSMNNYGYTF. The CDR3 DNA reads TGTGCCTGGAGAGGCAGCTATTATTCCATGAATAACTATGGCTACACCTTC.

V is TRBV5-1 and J is TRBJ2-3; 8 bases agree with TRBD1. V gave up 4 bases and J gave up 5 bases; unmatched junction bases: 6. The CDR3 totals 14 residues. Germline-derived CDR1 and CDR2 are SGHRS and YFSETQ. This CDR3 is CASSGRDRGDTQYF. The DNA of the CDR3 is TGCGCCAGCAGCGGACGAGACAGGGGAGATACGCAGTATTTT.

V is TRBV30 and J is TRBJ1-2, with D perhaps TRBD1 (6 bases). CDR1 is GTSNPN and CDR2 is SVGIG in the germline V gene (reference sequence). CDR3 size: 12 residues. The V and J ends lost 0 bases and 5 bases respectively, with 7 bases between them. CDR3 DNA sequence: TGTGCCTGGAGTGTAGGACAGTATGGCTACACCTTC. Its protein product is CAWSVGQYGYTF.

The chain has TRBV27 and TRBJ1-2; maybe TRBD1 (5 bases). The CDR3 spans 14 residues. Trimming removed 0 bases at V and 0 bases at J, with 5 bases between. The V gene's germline CDR1 is MNHEY and CDR2 SMNVEV (reference sequence). The CDR3 nucleotides are TGTGCCAGCAGTTTATCGGGGCCTAACTATGGCTACACCTTC. Translating gives CASSLSGPNYGYTF.

The gene calls are TRBV6-5 and TRBJ1-2; D is possibly TRBD1 (5 bases). The length of the CDR3 is 12 residues. V was clipped by 6 bases and J by 7 bases, with 12 bases between them. Looked up from germline, CDR1 is MNHEY and CDR2 is SVGAGI. The DNA of the CDR3 is TGTGCCAGCAGACCGCGGGGGGGTGGCTACACCTTC. It codes for CASRPRGGGYTF.

V gene TRBV21-1 combines with J gene TRBJ1-2. TRBV21-1 is a recognized pseudogene. There are 13 residues in the CDR3. CDR3 coding DNA: TGTGCCAGCAGCAAGGTGCATAGAAGAGGCTACACCTTC. Its translation: CASSKVHRRGYTF.